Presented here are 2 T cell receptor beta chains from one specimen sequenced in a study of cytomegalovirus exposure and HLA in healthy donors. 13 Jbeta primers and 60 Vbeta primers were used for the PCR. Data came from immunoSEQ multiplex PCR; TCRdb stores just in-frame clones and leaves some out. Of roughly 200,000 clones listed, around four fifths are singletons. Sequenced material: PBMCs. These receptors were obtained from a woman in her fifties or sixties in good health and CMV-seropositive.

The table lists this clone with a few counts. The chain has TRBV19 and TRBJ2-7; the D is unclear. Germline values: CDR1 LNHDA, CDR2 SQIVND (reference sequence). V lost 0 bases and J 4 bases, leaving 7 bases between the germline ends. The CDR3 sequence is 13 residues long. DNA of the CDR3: TGTGCCAGTAGTATAGATCTCCTTTACGAGCAGTACTTC. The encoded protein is CASSIDLLYEQYF. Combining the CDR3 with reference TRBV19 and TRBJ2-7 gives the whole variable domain DGGITQSPKYLFRKEGQNVTLSCEQNLNHDAMYWYRQDPGQGLRLIYYSQIVNDFQKGDIAEGYSVSREKKESFPLTVTSAQKNPTAFYLCASSIDLLYEQYFGPGTRLTVT.

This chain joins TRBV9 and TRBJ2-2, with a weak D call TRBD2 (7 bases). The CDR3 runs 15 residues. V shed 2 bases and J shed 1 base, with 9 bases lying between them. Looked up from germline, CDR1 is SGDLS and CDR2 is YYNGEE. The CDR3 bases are TGTGCCAGCAGCGTTAGGGGGGGGAACACCGGGGAGCTGTTTTTT. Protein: CASSVRGGNTGELFF. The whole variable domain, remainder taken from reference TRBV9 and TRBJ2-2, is DSGVTQTPKHLITATGQRVTLRCSPRSGDLSVYWYQQSLDQGLQFLIQYYNGEERAKGNILERFSAQQFPDLHSELNLSSLELGDSALYFCASSVRGGNTGELFFGEGSRLTVL.